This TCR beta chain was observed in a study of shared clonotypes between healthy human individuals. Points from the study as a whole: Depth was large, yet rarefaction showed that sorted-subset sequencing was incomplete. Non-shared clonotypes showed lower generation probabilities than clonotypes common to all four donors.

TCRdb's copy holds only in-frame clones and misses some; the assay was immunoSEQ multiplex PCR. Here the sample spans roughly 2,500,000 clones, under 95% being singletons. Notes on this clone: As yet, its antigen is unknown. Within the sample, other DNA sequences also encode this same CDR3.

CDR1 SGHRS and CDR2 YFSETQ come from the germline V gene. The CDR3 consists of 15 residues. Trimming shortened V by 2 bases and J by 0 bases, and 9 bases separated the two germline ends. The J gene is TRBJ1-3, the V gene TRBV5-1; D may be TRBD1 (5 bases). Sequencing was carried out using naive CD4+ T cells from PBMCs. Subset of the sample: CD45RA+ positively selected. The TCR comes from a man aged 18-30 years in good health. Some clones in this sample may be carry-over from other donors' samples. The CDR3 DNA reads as TGCGCCAGCAGCTTTGGGGGTTTCTCTGGAAACACCATATATTTT. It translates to CASSFGGFSGNTIYF.